This T cell receptor (beta chain) derives from a study of blood T cell repertoires in COVID-19. Overall study context: Italy, Spain and the United States were the sources of the convalescent and acute COVID-19 samples. In each case, the material was cDNA or gDNA derived from T cells, B-cell-depleted T cells, or PBMCs.

Profiling relied on immunoSEQ multiplex PCR, and the TCRdb table lists in-frame clones only, not all of them. This table has approximately 250,000 clones, around nine tenths appearing once. Seattle participants joined during active infection and were tracked over time. This clone came up once. The same CDR3 also results from other DNA sequences found in this sample. V was trimmed by 3 bases and J by 4 bases, leaving 9 bases between them. CDR3 size: 12 residues. Per the germline V gene, CDR1 is SQVTM and CDR2 is ANQGSEA. The source is a woman in her seventies with COVID-19, enrolled during active disease. Sequences were obtained from peripheral blood. The chain employs TRBV29-1 and TRBJ1-2; a weak D match, TRBD1 (5 bases). CDR3 coding DNA: TGCAGCGTTGATCAGGGCGGCTATGGCTACACCTTC. Translated: CSVDQGGYGYTF.